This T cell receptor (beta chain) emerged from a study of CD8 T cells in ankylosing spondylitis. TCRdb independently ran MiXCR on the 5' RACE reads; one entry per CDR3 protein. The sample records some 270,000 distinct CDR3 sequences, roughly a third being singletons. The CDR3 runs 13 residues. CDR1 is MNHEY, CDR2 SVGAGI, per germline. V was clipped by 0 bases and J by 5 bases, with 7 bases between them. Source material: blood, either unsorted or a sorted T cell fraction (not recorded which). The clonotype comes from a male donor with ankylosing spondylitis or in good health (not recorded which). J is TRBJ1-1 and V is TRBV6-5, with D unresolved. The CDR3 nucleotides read TGTGCCAGCAGTTACTCCGAGGTGACTGAAGCTTTCTTT. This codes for CASSYSEVTEAFF.